This T cell receptor (beta chain) originates from a study of T cell responses to AZD1222 COVID-19 vaccine. The length of the CDR3 is 14 residues. V dropped 4 bases and J dropped 5; count of bases not matched to a gene: 6. CDR1 and CDR2 from the germline V gene are SGHTA and FQGNSA. The repertoire was sequenced with immunoSEQ multiplex PCR; TCRdb's copy has only in-frame clones and lacks some. This table holds roughly 190,000 clones, approximately 93% found once. V gene TRBV7-2 combines with J gene TRBJ2-5, with 8 positions matching TRBD1. This material consisted of peripheral blood, taken 28 days after the second AZD1222 dose. This TCR came from an adult who received the AZD1222 COVID-19 vaccine. The CDR3: CASSSRTGSETQYF. CDR3 in DNA: TGTGCCAGCAGCTCCCGGACAGGGTCGGAGACCCAGTACTTC.